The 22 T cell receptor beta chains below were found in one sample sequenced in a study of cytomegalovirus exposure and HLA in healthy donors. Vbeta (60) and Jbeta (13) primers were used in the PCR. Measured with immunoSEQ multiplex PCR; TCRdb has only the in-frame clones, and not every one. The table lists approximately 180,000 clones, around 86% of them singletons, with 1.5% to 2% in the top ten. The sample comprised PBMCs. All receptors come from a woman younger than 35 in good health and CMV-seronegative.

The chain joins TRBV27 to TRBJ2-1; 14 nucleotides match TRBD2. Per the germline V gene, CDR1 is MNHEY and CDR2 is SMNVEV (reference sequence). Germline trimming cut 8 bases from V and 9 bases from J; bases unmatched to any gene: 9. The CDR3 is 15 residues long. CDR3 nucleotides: TGTGCCAGCCGTCGAGGACTAGCGGGAGGCGGTGAGCAGTTCTTC. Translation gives CASRRGLAGGGEQFF.

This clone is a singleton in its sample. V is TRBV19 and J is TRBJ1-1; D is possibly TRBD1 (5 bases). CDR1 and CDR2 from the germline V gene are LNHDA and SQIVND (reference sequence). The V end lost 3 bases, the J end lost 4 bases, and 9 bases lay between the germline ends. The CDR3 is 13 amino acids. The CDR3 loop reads CASSIRAFTEAFF. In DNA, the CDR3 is TGTGCCAGTAGTATCAGGGCTTTCACTGAAGCTTTCTTT. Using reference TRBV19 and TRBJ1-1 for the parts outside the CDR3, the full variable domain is DGGITQSPKYLFRKEGQNVTLSCEQNLNHDAMYWYRQDPGQGLRLIYYSQIVNDFQKGDIAEGYSVSREKKESFPLTVTSAQKNPTAFYLCASSIRAFTEAFFGQGTRLTVV.

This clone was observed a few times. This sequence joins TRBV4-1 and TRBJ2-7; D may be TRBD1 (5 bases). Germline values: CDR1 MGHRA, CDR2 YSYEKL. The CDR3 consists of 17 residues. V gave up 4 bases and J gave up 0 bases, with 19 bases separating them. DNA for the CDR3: TGCGCCAGCAGCCTTGTCGCCGGCCGACAGTTCTCCTACGAGCAGTACTTC. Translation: CASSLVAGRQFSYEQYF.

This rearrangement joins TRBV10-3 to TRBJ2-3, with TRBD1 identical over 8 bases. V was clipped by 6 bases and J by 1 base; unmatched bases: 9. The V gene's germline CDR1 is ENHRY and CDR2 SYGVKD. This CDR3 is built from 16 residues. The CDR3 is CAISKTSTGGTDTQYF. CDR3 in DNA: TGTGCCATCAGCAAGACCTCGACAGGGGGCACAGATACGCAGTATTTT.

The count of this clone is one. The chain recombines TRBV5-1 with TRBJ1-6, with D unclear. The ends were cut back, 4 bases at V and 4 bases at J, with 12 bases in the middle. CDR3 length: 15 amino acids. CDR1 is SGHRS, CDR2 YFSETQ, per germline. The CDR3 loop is CASSGGLIYNSPLHF. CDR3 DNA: TGCGCCAGCAGCGGAGGACTGATTTATAATTCACCCCTCCACTTT. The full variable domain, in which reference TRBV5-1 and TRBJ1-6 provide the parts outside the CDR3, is KAGVTQTPRYLIKTRGQQVTLSCSPISGHRSVSWYQQTPGQGLQFLFEYFSETQRNKGNFPGRFSGRQFSNSRSEMNVSTLELGDSALYLCASSGGLIYNSPLHFGNGTRLTVT.

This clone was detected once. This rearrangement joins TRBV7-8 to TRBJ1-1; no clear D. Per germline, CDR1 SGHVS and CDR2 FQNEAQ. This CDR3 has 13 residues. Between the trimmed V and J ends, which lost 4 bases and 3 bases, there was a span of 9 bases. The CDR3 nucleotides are TGTGCCAGCAGCTCACTTAGTGACACTGAAGCTTTCTTT. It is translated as CASSSLSDTEAFF.

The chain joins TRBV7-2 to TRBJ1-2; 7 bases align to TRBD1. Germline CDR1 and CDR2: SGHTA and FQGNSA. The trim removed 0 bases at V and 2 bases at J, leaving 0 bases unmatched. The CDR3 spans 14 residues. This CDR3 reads CASSLARGNYGYTF. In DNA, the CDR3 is TGTGCCAGCAGCTTAGCCAGGGGGAACTATGGCTACACCTTC.

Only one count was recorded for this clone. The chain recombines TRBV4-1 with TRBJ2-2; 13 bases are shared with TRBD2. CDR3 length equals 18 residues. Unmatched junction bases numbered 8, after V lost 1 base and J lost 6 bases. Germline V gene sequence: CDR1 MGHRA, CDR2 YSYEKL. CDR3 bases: TGCGCCAGCAGCCAAGCCTACGGACTAGCGGGAGAGGCCGGGGAGCTGTTTTTT. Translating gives CASSQAYGLAGEAGELFF.

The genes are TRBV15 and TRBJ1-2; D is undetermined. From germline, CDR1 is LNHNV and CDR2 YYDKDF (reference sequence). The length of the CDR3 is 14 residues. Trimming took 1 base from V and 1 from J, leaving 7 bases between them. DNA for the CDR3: TGTGCCACCAGCAGAGTGGCGGGTAACTATGGCTACACCTTC. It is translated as CATSRVAGNYGYTF. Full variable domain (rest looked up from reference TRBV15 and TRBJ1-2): DAMVIQNPRYQVTQFGKPVTLSCSQTLNHNVMYWYQQKSSQAPKLLFHYYDKDFNNEADTPDNFQSRRPNTSFCFLDIRSPGLGDTAMYLCATSRVAGNYGYTFGSGTRLTVV.

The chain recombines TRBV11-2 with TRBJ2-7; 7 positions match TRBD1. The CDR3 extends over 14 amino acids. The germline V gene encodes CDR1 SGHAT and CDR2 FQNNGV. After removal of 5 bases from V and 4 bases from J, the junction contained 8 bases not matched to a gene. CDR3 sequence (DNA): TGTGCCAGCAGCCGCCGAACAGGGGCATACGAGCAGTACTTC. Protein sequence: CASSRRTGAYEQYF.

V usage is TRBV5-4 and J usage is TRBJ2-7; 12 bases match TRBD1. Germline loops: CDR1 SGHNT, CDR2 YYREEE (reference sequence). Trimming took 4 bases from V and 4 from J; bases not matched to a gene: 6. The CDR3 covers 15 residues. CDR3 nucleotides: TGTGCCAGCAGCCGGGACAGGGGGCTCTGGTACGAGCAGTACTTC. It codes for CASSRDRGLWYEQYF.

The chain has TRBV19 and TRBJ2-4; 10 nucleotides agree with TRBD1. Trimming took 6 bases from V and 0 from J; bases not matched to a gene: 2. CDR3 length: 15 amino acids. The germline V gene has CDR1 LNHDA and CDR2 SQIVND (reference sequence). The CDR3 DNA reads TGTGCCAGTAGAGGACAGGGGGTAGCCAAAAACATTCAGTACTTC. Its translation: CASRGQGVAKNIQYF.

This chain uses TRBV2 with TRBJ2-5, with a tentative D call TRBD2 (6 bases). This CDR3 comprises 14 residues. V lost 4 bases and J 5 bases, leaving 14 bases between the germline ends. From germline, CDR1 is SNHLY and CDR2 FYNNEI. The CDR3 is CASSVLEGRETQYF. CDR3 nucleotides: TGTGCCAGCAGTGTGTTGGAGGGTAGGGAGACCCAGTACTTC.

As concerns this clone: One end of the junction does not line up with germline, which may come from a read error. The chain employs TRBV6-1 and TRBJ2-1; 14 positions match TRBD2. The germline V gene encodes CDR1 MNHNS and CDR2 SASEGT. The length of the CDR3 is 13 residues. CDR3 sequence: CASSEETSGGAIF. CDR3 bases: TGTGCCAGCAGTGAAGAGACTAGCGGGGGGGCGATCTTC.

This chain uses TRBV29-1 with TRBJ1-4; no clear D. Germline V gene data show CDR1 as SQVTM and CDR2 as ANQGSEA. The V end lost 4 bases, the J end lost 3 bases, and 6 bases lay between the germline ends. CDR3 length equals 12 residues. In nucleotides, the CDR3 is TGCAGCGTTGTGGGCTCTAATGAAAAACTGTTTTTT. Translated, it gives CSVVGSNEKLFF.

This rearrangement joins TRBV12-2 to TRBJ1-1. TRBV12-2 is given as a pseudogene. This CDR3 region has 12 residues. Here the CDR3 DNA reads TGTGCAAGTCGCTTTAAAAACACTGAAGCTTTCTTT. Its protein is CASRFKNTEAFF.

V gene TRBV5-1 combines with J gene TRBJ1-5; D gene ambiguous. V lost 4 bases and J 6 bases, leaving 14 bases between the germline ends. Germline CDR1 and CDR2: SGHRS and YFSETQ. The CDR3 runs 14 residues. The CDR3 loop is CASSPGDGSQPQHF. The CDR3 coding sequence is TGCGCCAGCAGCCCGGGCGACGGGAGTCAGCCCCAGCATTTT.

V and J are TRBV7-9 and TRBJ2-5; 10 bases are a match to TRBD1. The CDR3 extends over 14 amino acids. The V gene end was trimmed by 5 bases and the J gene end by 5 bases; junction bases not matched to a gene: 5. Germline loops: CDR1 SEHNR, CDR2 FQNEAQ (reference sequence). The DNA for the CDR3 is TGTGCCAGCAGCAGGACAGGGGGGACGGAGACCCAGTACTTC. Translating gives CASSRTGGTETQYF. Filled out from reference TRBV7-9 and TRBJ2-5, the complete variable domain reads DTGVSQNPRHKITKRGQNVTFRCDPISEHNRLYWYRQTLGQGPEFLTYFQNEAQLEKSRLLSDRFSAERPKGSFSTLEIQRTEQGDSAMYLCASSRTGGTETQYFGPGTRLLVL.

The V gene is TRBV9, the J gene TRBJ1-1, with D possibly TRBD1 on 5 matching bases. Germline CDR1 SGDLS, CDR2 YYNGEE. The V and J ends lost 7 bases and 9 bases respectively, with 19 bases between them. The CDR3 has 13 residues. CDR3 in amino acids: CASSGGIGLQAFF. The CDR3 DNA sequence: TGTGCCAGCTCGGGGGGGATTGGTCTGCAAGCTTTCTTT.

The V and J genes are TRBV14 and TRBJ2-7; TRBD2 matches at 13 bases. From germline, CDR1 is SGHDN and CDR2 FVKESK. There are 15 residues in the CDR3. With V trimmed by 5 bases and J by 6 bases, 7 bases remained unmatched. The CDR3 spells CASSELAGGPVEQYF. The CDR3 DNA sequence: TGTGCCAGCAGCGAACTAGCGGGAGGGCCTGTCGAGCAGTACTTC.

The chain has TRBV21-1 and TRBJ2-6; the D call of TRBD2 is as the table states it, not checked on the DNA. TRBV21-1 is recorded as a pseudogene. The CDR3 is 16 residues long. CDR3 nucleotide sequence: TGTGCCAGCAGCAAAGAAGCGAGCTCTGGGGCCAACGTCCTGACTTTC. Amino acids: CASSKEASSGANVLTF.

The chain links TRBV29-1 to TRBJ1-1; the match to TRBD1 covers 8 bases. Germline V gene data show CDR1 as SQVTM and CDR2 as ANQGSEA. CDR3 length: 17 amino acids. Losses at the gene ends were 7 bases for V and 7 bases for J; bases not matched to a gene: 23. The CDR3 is CSAAEARGRSGGGEAFF. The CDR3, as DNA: TGCAGCGCCGCGGAGGCCAGGGGGCGATCAGGGGGGGGTGAAGCTTTCTTT. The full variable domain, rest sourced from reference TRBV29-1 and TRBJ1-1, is SAVISQKPSRDICQRGTSLTIQCQVDSQVTMMFWYRQQPGQSLTLIATANQGSEATYESGFVIDKFPISRPNLTFSTLTVSNMSPEDSSIYLCSAAEARGRSGGGEAFFGQGTRLTVV.